A single sample is the source of the 21 T cell receptor beta chains below, sequenced in a study of cytomegalovirus exposure and HLA in healthy donors. PCR was performed using 60 Vbeta and 13 Jbeta primers. Measured with immunoSEQ multiplex PCR; TCRdb has only the in-frame clones, and not every one. Here the sample spans 150,000 to 200,000 clones, 80% being singletons. Sequenced: PBMCs. These receptors originate from a man aged 25-45 years in good health and CMV-seropositive.

The CDR3: CASSLVRLAGYNEQFF. As DNA, the CDR3 is TGTGCCAGCAGCTTGGTCCGACTAGCGGGGTACAATGAGCAGTTCTTC. V gene TRBV5-6 combines with J gene TRBJ2-1; 11 bases map to TRBD2. Germline CDR1 reads SGHDT; CDR2 reads YYEEEE. This CDR3 has 16 amino acids. Trimming took 0 bases from V and 4 from J; bases not matched to a gene: 3.

The chain couples TRBV10-3 to TRBJ2-3, with TRBD1 identical over 11 bases. CDR3 length: 15 residues. V was pared by 2 bases and J by 4 bases, with 2 bases of the junction left unmatched. Germline CDR1 is ENHRY and CDR2 is SYGVKD. The CDR3 spells CAISEGDRGADTQYF. The CDR3 DNA reads as TGTGCCATCAGTGAGGGGGACAGGGGGGCAGATACGCAGTATTTT.

The chain joins TRBV4-1 to TRBJ1-6; D is undetermined. There are 15 residues in the CDR3. Trimming took 1 base from V and 7 from J, leaving 11 bases between them. Germline CDR1 is MGHRA and CDR2 is YSYEKL. The CDR3 here is CASSQGYRRNSPLHF. DNA for the CDR3: TGCGCCAGCAGCCAAGGATATAGGAGGAATTCACCCCTCCACTTT.

The genes are TRBV27 and TRBJ2-1, with 12 bases that match TRBD2. Trimming removed 2 bases from V and 6 bases from J; junction bases left unmatched: 5. Per germline, CDR1 MNHEY and CDR2 SMNVEV (reference sequence). The CDR3 length is 16 residues. This CDR3 is CASSLLAGGPLNEQFF. The DNA for the CDR3 is TGTGCCAGCAGTTTACTAGCGGGGGGGCCCCTCAATGAGCAGTTCTTC.

The chain carries TRBV28 and TRBJ2-5; 11 bases fit TRBD2. TRBJ2-7 matches the DNA end more closely, so the J call is doubtful. The CDR3 length is 15 residues. CDR1 is MDHEN, CDR2 SYDVKM, per germline. CDR3: CASSRLAGSSYEQYF. CDR3 DNA sequence: TGTGCCAGCAGTAGACTAGCGGGATCCTCCTACGAGCAGTACTTC.

This chain joins TRBV30 and TRBJ2-6; 7 bases fit TRBD1. The germline CDR1 and CDR2 sequences are GTSNPN and SVGIG (reference sequence). This CDR3 region has 16 residues. The ends lost 0 bases at V and 2 bases at J; junction bases unmatched: 4. The CDR3 is CAWSVQGRAGANVLTF. The DNA for the CDR3 is TGTGCCTGGAGTGTACAGGGGCGGGCTGGGGCCAACGTCCTGACTTTC. The full variable domain, rest sourced from reference TRBV30 and TRBJ2-6, is SQTIHQWPATLVQPVGSPLSLECTVEGTSNPNLYWYRQAAGRGLQLLFYSVGIGQISSEVPQNLSASRPQDRQFILSSKKLLLSDSGFYLCAWSVQGRAGANVLTFGAGSRLTVL.

The chain has TRBV6-1 and TRBJ2-3; possibly TRBD1 for D (6 bases). The CDR3 is made up of 16 amino acids. CDR1 and CDR2 from the germline V gene are MNHNS and SASEGT. Trimming took 3 bases from V and 4 from J, leaving 17 bases between them. The CDR3 DNA follows: TGTGCCAGCAGTGAGTGGGGTGGGGGCAAGGCAGATACGCAGTATTTT. As protein: CASSEWGGGKADTQYF.

This chain joins TRBV27 and TRBJ2-1; maybe TRBD2 (5 bases). Trimming took 2 bases from V and 8 from J, leaving 13 bases between them. Germline V gene sequence: CDR1 MNHEY, CDR2 SMNVEV (reference sequence). The CDR3 covers 14 residues. CDR3 loop: CASSLKPRVDEQFF. DNA for the CDR3: TGTGCCAGCAGTTTAAAGCCGAGGGTTGATGAGCAGTTCTTC.

V and J are TRBV27 and TRBJ1-1, with a possible D match to TRBD1 (6 bases). CDR3 size: 12 residues. V lost 2 bases and J lost 10, with 11 bases in between. Germline V lookup: CDR1 MNHEY, CDR2 SMNVEV (reference sequence). Here the CDR3 reads CASSLQGWVAFF. The CDR3 DNA reads TGTGCCAGCAGTTTACAGGGGTGGGTAGCTTTCTTT.

The chain employs TRBV7-9 and TRBJ2-2; 8 nucleotides match TRBD1. The trim removed 5 bases at V and 6 bases at J, leaving 8 bases unmatched. The CDR3 extends over 15 amino acids. The germline gives CDR1 SEHNR, CDR2 FQNEAQ (reference sequence). The CDR3 DNA reads as TGTGCCAGCAGCCTACGGGACAGGACCCCCGGGGAGCTGTTTTTT. Translating it yields CASSLRDRTPGELFF. Full variable domain (remainder filled in from reference TRBV7-9 and TRBJ2-2): DTGVSQNPRHKITKRGQNVTFRCDPISEHNRLYWYRQTLGQGPEFLTYFQNEAQLEKSRLLSDRFSAERPKGSFSTLEIQRTEQGDSAMYLCASSLRDRTPGELFFGEGSRLTVL.

This clone was picked up one time. The chain couples TRBV2 to TRBJ2-7; D is uncertain. V lost 6 bases, J lost 3 bases, and 18 bases lay in between. Germline CDR1 and CDR2: SNHLY and FYNNEI. This CDR3 contains 15 residues. In nucleotides, the CDR3 is TGTGCCAGCAGAGAACGGTCTAGTGGATTCTACGAGCAGTACTTC. Amino acid sequence: CASRERSSGFYEQYF.

The rearrangement links TRBV15 to TRBJ1-2; no definite D call. The CDR3 has 14 residues. With 1 base removed from V and 6 bases from J, the gap between germline ends came to 12 bases. Germline CDR1 reads LNHNV; CDR2 reads YYDKDF (reference sequence). In DNA, the CDR3 is TGTGCCACCAGCAGAGTGGGTCCGGGAGATGGCTACACCTTC. Its translation is CATSRVGPGDGYTF.

The chain carries TRBV10-3 and TRBJ2-7; 7 bases map to TRBD1. The V gene end was trimmed by 5 bases and the J gene end by 0 bases; junction bases not matched to a gene: 4. In germline, CDR1 is ENHRY, CDR2 SYGVKD. The CDR3 runs 14 residues. The CDR3 nucleotides are TGTGCCATCAGTCCGGGACAGAACTCCTACGAGCAGTACTTC. It codes for CAISPGQNSYEQYF.

The chain carries TRBV19 and TRBJ2-3; a weak D match, TRBD1 (6 bases). The V gene lost 5 bases and the J gene lost 0 bases, with 12 bases spanning the gap. Germline V gene lookup returns CDR1 LNHDA and CDR2 SQIVND (reference sequence). The CDR3 length is 15 residues. CDR3 nucleotides: TGTGCCAGTAGTGTGGGACATTCTAGCACAGATACGCAGTATTTT. This encodes CASSVGHSSTDTQYF.

V usage is TRBV6-5 and J usage is TRBJ2-5; a weak D match, TRBD1 (5 bases). The J call is in doubt because the DNA end fits TRBJ2-7 better. Germline values: CDR1 MNHEY, CDR2 SVGAGI. The CDR3 length is 13 residues. CDR3 sequence reads: CASRKGQGHEQYF. CDR3 DNA: TGTGCCAGCAGAAAAGGACAAGGACACGAGCAGTACTTC.

The chain has TRBV4-3 and TRBJ1-1; D is uncertain. The CDR3 runs 15 residues. Germline lookup yields CDR1 LGHNA and CDR2 YSLEER. V lost 0 bases and J lost 2, with 10 bases in between. Here the CDR3 DNA reads TGCGCCAGCAGCCAAGATCGAGCGGGAAACACTGAAGCTTTCTTT. This sequence encodes CASSQDRAGNTEAFF.

This chain uses TRBV19 with TRBJ2-7; D possibly corresponds to TRBD1 (7 bases). CDR3 size: 13 residues. The germline CDR1 and CDR2 sequences are LNHDA and SQIVND (reference sequence). Trimming stripped 7 bases from V and 5 bases from J, with 15 bases between. The CDR3 nucleotides are TGTGCCAGTAAAAACGCAGGGGGGAACGAGCAGTACTTC. This gives the protein CASKNAGGNEQYF.

This chain uses TRBV4-3 with TRBJ2-7; 8 bases fit TRBD1. The V and J ends lost 1 base and 7 bases, in that order; junction bases with no gene match: 12. The CDR3 length is 16 residues. CDR1 is LGHNA and CDR2 is YSLEER in the germline V gene. The CDR3 region is CASSQGDRQGAGEQYF. The CDR3 DNA reads TGCGCCAGCAGCCAAGGGGATCGGCAGGGGGCGGGTGAGCAGTACTTC.

The table lists this clone with a few counts. The chain joins TRBV27 to TRBJ2-4; 11 nucleotides match TRBD2. The CDR3 has 19 amino acids. J was trimmed by 0 bases and V by 5 bases; bases with no gene match: 12. Germline-derived CDR1 and CDR2 are MNHEY and SMNVEV (reference sequence). The CDR3 region is CASSPLPGTSGLAKNIQYF. CDR3 DNA sequence: TGTGCCAGCAGTCCACTCCCCGGGACTAGCGGTCTAGCCAAAAACATTCAGTACTTC.

The chain uses TRBV10-1 and TRBJ2-3; D call uncertain. With 1 base removed from V and 6 bases from J, the gap between germline ends came to 5 bases. The CDR3 totals 12 residues. Germline values: CDR1 WNHNN, CDR2 SYGVQD (reference sequence). DNA of the CDR3: TGCGCCAGCAGTGAGTTTCTGGATACGCAGTATTTT. It translates to CASSEFLDTQYF.

The V gene is TRBV5-4, the J gene TRBJ2-2; 12 bases agree with TRBD2. After removal of 0 bases from V and 6 bases from J, the junction contained 9 bases not matched to a gene. Germline CDR1 and CDR2: SGHNT and YYREEE (reference sequence). The CDR3 is 18 residues long. The CDR3 sequence is CASSLVPRLAGEPGELFF. The CDR3 DNA reads TGTGCCAGCAGCTTGGTCCCCCGACTAGCGGGAGAACCCGGGGAGCTGTTTTTT. Complete variable domain (other parts from reference TRBV5-4 and TRBJ2-2): ETGVTQSPTHLIKTRGQQVTLRCSSQSGHNTVSWYQQALGQGPQFIFQYYREEENGRGNFPPRFSGLQFPNYSSELNVNALELDDSALYLCASSLVPRLAGEPGELFFGEGSRLTVL.